The 16 T cell receptor beta chains presented below share a single source sample, sequenced in a study of blood T cell repertoires in COVID-19. TCRdb's table, derived via immunoSEQ multiplex PCR, lists solely in-frame clones and lacks some. The repertoire includes some 200,000 clones, about 90% of them detected once, and approximately 1.2% sits in the top ten. Sequencing input: peripheral blood. These receptors all stem from a man aged 25-45 years with acute or convalescent COVID-19.

V and J are TRBV30 and TRBJ2-7; no reliable D call. The CDR3 sequence is 17 residues long. Germline assignment: CDR1 GTSNPN and CDR2 SVGIG (reference sequence). V lost 0 bases to trimming and J lost 2 bases, with 20 bases between them. CDR3 sequence: CAWSVGSSGELTYEQYF. CDR3 bases: TGTGCCTGGAGTGTAGGTAGCTCTGGAGAGCTCACCTACGAGCAGTACTTC.

The chain carries TRBV5-4 and TRBJ1-3; tentatively, D is TRBD1 (5 bases). Looked up from germline, CDR1 is SGHNT and CDR2 is YYREEE (reference sequence). The CDR3 contains 13 residues. The V end lost 1 base, the J end lost 8 bases, and 10 bases lay between the germline ends. The CDR3 region is CASSLRGGDTIYF. Written as DNA, the CDR3 is TGTGCCAGCAGCTTGCGGGGGGGAGACACCATATATTTT.

This clone was seen once. This chain connects TRBV18 to TRBJ1-2; no reliable D call. CDR1 is KGHSH and CDR2 is LQKENI in the germline V gene. The ends were cut back, 2 bases at V and 0 bases at J, with 22 bases in the middle. The CDR3 consists of 19 residues. This CDR3 is CASSPSGRGPRETNYGYTF. The CDR3 DNA is TGTGCCAGCTCACCAAGCGGTCGAGGCCCTAGGGAGACTAACTATGGCTACACCTTC.

This rearrangement joins TRBV28 to TRBJ1-1; 8 nucleotides align to TRBD1. The germline gives CDR1 MDHEN, CDR2 SYDVKM. Unmatched junction bases numbered 12, after V lost 7 bases and J lost 5 bases. This CDR3 comprises 15 residues. The CDR3 sequence: CASKLGGTGGTEAFF. The DNA for the CDR3 is TGTGCCAGCAAGCTGGGGGGTACAGGGGGAACTGAAGCTTTCTTT.

The chain combines TRBV10-2 with TRBJ2-2; 7 bases are shared with TRBD1. Germline V CDR1 and CDR2: WSHSY, SAAADI. CDR3 length equals 16 residues. Trimming removed 5 bases from V and 3 bases from J; junction bases left unmatched: 9. The CDR3 sequence is CASSRTGPFDTGELFF. The CDR3 region has the DNA TGCGCCAGCAGTCGGACAGGACCCTTTGACACCGGGGAGCTGTTTTTT.

The chain is built from TRBV20-1 and TRBJ2-7, with 9 bases matching TRBD2. The CDR3 is 14 amino acids. Germline CDR1 reads DFQATT; CDR2 reads SNEGSKA (reference sequence). J gave up 5 bases and V 3 bases, and 8 bases lay outside the gene matches. The CDR3 sequence is CSASGGRAWDEQYF. The CDR3, as DNA: TGCAGTGCTAGTGGCGGGAGGGCCTGGGACGAGCAGTACTTC.

The rearrangement uses TRBV5-1 and TRBJ1-6; D call uncertain. The germline CDR1 and CDR2 sequences are SGHRS and YFSETQ. The CDR3 has 14 amino acids. Trimming cost V 3 bases and J 4 bases, with 8 bases left between them. CDR3 protein: CASSSDLYNSPLHF. The CDR3 DNA sequence: TGCGCCAGCAGCTCGGACTTATATAATTCACCCCTCCACTTT.

The J gene is TRBJ1-2, the V gene TRBV28; the match to TRBD1 covers 7 bases. The CDR3 sequence is 16 residues long. Losses at the gene ends were 4 bases for V and 4 bases for J; bases not matched to a gene: 12. Germline values: CDR1 MDHEN, CDR2 SYDVKM. The CDR3 loop reads CASSSHPGQESYGYTF. The CDR3 bases are TGTGCCAGCAGTTCCCACCCCGGACAGGAAAGCTATGGCTACACCTTC.

J is TRBJ1-2 and V is TRBV3-1 (or the pseudogene TRBV3-2); D unclear. Trimming took off 1 base at V and 9 bases at J, with 15 bases between the two ends. CDR3 length: 14 amino acids. Germline CDR1 and CDR2: LGHDT and YNNKEL (reference sequence). The CDR3 spells CASSQGASGSSYTF. The CDR3 DNA is TGTGCCAGCAGCCAAGGGGCGTCAGGAAGCAGCTACACCTTC.

This clone appeared a single time. The J gene is TRBJ2-6, the V gene TRBV19; 9 nucleotides line up with TRBD1. Germline V CDR1 and CDR2: LNHDA, SQIVND (reference sequence). V was pared by 5 bases and J by 2 bases, with 7 bases of the junction left unmatched. The CDR3 loop spans 17 amino acids. CDR3 nucleotide sequence: TGTGCCAGTAGTCCGGGGACAGGGCAAGCTGGGGCCAACGTCCTGACTTTC. Translating it yields CASSPGTGQAGANVLTF.

The chain couples TRBV19 to TRBJ2-2, with a possible D match to TRBD1 (6 bases). The germline CDR1 and CDR2 sequences are LNHDA and SQIVND (reference sequence). CDR3 size: 16 residues. V was clipped by 3 bases and J by 1 base, with 12 bases between them. The CDR3 nucleotides are TGTGCCAGTAGTATTTCCGGACAGTGGAACACCGGGGAGCTGTTTTTT. The encoded protein is CASSISGQWNTGELFF.

This clone was recorded only once. The J gene is TRBJ1-5, the V gene TRBV11-1; 7 bases are a match to TRBD1. The V and J ends lost 6 bases and 5 bases, in that order; junction bases with no gene match: 4. The germline CDR1 and CDR2 sequences are SGHAT and FQDESV (reference sequence). This CDR3 has 13 residues. In nucleotides, the CDR3 is TGTGCCAGCAGTCAGGGGGAGCATCAGCCCCAGCATTTT. Amino acids: CASSQGEHQPQHF.

V is TRBV11-2 and J is TRBJ1-1; D gene unclear. The CDR3 has 11 amino acids. CDR1 is SGHAT and CDR2 is FQNNGV in the germline V gene. With 4 bases removed from V and 5 bases from J, the gap between germline ends came to 5 bases. The CDR3 spells CASSSRTEAFF. CDR3 nucleotides: TGTGCCAGCAGCTCGAGGACTGAAGCTTTCTTT.

J is TRBJ2-2 and V is TRBV5-5; D perhaps matches TRBD2 (6 bases). CDR1 SGHKS and CDR2 YYEKEE come from the germline V gene (reference sequence). V dropped 4 bases and J dropped 3 bases, with 13 bases sitting between them. The CDR3 runs 15 residues. The CDR3, as DNA: TGTGCCAGCAGCACGGCGGGGTTAGACACCGGGGAGCTGTTTTTT. Residues: CASSTAGLDTGELFF.

The rearrangement joins TRBV6-6 to TRBJ2-7, with 9 nucleotides matching TRBD2. The J segment lost 1 base and the V segment lost 2 bases, leaving 3 bases of the junction unmatched. CDR3 length: 15 amino acids. Germline V gene sequence: CDR1 MNHNY, CDR2 SVGAGI (reference sequence). The CDR3 region is CASSYPSGASYEQYF. The CDR3 region has the DNA TGTGCCAGCAGTTACCCTAGCGGGGCTTCCTACGAGCAGTACTTC.

This chain joins TRBV18 and TRBJ1-1, with TRBD1 as a possible D gene (5 bases). The V gene lost 3 bases and the J gene lost 1 base, with 9 bases spanning the gap. CDR3 length equals 14 residues. CDR1 is KGHSH and CDR2 is LQKENI in the germline V gene. Here the CDR3 reads CASSPGGGNTEAFF. The CDR3 nucleotides are TGTGCCAGCTCACCCGGGGGGGGGAACACTGAAGCTTTCTTT.